Detailed here is one T cell receptor beta chain. Trimming stripped 6 bases from V and 9 bases from J, with 12 bases between. CDR3 length equals 11 residues. Per the germline V gene, CDR1 is DFQATT and CDR2 is SNEGSKA (reference sequence). This sample is part of a study of blood T cell repertoires in COVID-19. Looking at the study overall: Sites across the United States, Italy and Spain contributed samples from acute and convalescent COVID-19. T cells, B-cell-depleted T cells, or PBMCs supplied cDNA or gDNA.

Some clones are missing from TCRdb's copy, which holds only in-frame ones; the method was immunoSEQ multiplex PCR. There are about 330,000 clones in the sample; 87% occur only once, and approximately 5% lies in the top ten. The gene calls are TRBV20-1 and TRBJ2-1, with D perhaps matching TRBD1 (6 bases). This TCR was sampled from a woman younger than 45 who had recovered from COVID-19. Sequenced material: PBMCs or T cells enriched from blood (not recorded which). CDR3 nucleotide sequence: TGCAGTGCAATCAGGGGCATTGAGCAGTTCTTC. It codes for CSAIRGIEQFF.